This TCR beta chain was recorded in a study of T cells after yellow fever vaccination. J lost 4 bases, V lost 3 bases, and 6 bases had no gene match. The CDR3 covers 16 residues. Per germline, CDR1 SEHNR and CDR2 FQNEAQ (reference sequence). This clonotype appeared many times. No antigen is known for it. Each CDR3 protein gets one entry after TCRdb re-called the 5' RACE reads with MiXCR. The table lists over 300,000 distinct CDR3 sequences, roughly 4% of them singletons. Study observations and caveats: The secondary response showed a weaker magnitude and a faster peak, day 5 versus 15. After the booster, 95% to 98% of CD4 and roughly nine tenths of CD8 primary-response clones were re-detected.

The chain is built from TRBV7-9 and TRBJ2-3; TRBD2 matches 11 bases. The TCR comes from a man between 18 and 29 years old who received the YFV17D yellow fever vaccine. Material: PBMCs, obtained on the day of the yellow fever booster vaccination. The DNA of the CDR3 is TGTGCCAGCAGCTTTTCGACTAGCGGGGCCGCAGATACGCAGTATTTT. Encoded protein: CASSFSTSGAADTQYF.